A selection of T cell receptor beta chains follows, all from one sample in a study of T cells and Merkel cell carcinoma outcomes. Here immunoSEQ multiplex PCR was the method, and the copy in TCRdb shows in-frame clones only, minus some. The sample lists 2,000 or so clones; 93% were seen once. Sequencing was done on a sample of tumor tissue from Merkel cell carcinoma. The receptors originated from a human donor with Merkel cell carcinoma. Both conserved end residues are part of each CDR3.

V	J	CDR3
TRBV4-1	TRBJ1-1	CASSQEWDLNTEAFF
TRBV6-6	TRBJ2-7	CASRSDRGEQYF
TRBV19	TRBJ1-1	CASSRGPNTEAFF
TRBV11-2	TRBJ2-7	CASSFLGTGGEQYF
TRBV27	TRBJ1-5	CASRPGQGQNQPQHF
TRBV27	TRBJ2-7	CASSLQAGSHEQYF
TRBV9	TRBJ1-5	CASSVKTGLKIQPQHF
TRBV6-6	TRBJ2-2	CASSYSQNTGELFF
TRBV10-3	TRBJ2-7	CAISMGQGVYEQYF
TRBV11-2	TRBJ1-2	CASSSGLGDYGYTF
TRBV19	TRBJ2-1	CATSRPTSGRSGEQFF
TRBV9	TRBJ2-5	CASSVRTGSGETQYF
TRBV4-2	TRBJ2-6	CASSQDPPGHYSSGANVLTF
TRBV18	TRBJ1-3	CASSPQENTIYF
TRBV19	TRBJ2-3	CASSRAAGTSTDTQYF
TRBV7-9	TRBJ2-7	CASSSDGASSSYEQYF
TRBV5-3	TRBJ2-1	CARSFNKHLKRFF
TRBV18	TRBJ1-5	CASSPRPGQTNQPQHF
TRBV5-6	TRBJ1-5	CASSSRGNQPQHF
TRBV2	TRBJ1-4	CASSPQVSIGEKLFF
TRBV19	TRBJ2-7	CARGLEVPYEQYF
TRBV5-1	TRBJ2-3	CASSLTGGSDTQYF
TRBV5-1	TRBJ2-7	CASSLGGPSYEQYF
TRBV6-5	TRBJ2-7	CASSSRTSGPYEQYF
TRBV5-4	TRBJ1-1	CASSFRGGLREAFF
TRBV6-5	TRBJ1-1	CASNPGGASEAFF
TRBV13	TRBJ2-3	CASSSGLAGDTQYF
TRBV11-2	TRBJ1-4	CASSLRDRSNEKLFF
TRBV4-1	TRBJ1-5	CASSQEWGQPQHF
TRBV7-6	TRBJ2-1	CASSLLQLGGGGYNEQFF
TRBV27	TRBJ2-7	CASSPDRGLYEQYF
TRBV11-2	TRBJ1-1	CASSGPLDGPEAFF
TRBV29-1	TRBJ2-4	CSVTGTSGRRTKNIQYF
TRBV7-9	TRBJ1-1	CASSTGTANTEAFF
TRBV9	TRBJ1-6	CASSVESHSPLHF
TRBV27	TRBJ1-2	CASSPPRTVKGVTF
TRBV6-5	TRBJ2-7	CASSSFSYEQYF
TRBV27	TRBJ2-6	CASSFGFEGVISGANVLTF
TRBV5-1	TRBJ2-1	CASWYGGGNEQFF
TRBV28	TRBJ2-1	CASQRLAAYNEQFF
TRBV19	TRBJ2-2	CASNVGNTGELFF
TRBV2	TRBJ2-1	CASSDLGKDEQFF
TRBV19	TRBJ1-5	CASSIPPAGKTAQHF
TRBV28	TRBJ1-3	CASSFRVRGNTIYF
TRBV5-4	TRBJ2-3	CASSFRPGLAVTDTQYF
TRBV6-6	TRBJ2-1	CASSYSQTVEQFF